This entry describes one TCR beta chain. Trimming removed 4 bases from V and 6 bases from J, with 15 bases in between. Germline CDR1 SNHLY, CDR2 FYNNEI. There are 15 residues in the CDR3. This sample is part of a study of blood T cell repertoires in COVID-19. On the study more broadly: Samples of COVID-19 (acute and convalescent) were obtained from the United States, Italy and Spain.

Each participant's cohort was designated according to participant-reported clinical history. Sequencing used immunoSEQ multiplex PCR; TCRdb keeps in-frame clones, though not all of them. Seen here are fewer than 300,000 clones, approximately 89% observed once, and the top ten hold around 1.3%. This sequence joins TRBV2 and TRBJ1-4; D gene ambiguous. The sequence was obtained from a woman aged 40 to 49 with acute COVID-19. The sequenced sample was PBMCs or T cells enriched from blood (not recorded which). This CDR3 is CASSASRSRDEKLFF. The CDR3 DNA sequence: TGTGCCAGCAGTGCCTCCCGCTCGCGGGATGAAAAACTGTTTTTT.